The clone carrying this T cell receptor beta chain came up a few times. The target antigen is unknown. From germline, CDR1 is MGHRA and CDR2 YSYEKL. V was clipped by 1 base and J by 7 bases; unmatched bases: 3. The length of the CDR3 is 13 residues. Disease duration under 2 months; hyperthyroidism patients were aged 18 to 65. Lactation, pregnancy, other autoimmune disease or uncontrolled infection excluded patients. Using around 10 ml of fresh peripheral blood, PBMCs were prepared. The source of the sample is a study of T cells in Graves' hyperthyroidism and ophthalmopathy. Study-wide results and caveats: In blood, most of the thyroid clonotypes expanded above 0.001 were also present.

RNA transcripts gave rise to amplified TCR beta CDR3 regions. Using the HTBI primer set, a first-round RT-PCR was run on the TCR CDR3. Via MiXCR, TCRdb re-called the multiplex PCR reads, giving one row per CDR3 protein. Here the sample spans a few hundred thousand distinct CDR3 sequences, less than 20% being singletons. The chain employs TRBV4-1 and TRBJ1-1, with 7 bases identical to TRBD1. The origin of this receptor is a woman aged 30 to 39 with Graves' hyperthyroidism. Sequencing was carried out using blood. CDR3 sequence (DNA): TGCGCCAGCAGCCAAGGACAGGGTGTTGAAGCTTTCTTT. Its translation: CASSQGQGVEAFF.